This T cell receptor beta chain was found in a study of T-cell memory formation after mild COVID-19. Background on the study: The study found TCR clusters largely donor specific.

The germline V and J ends were trimmed by 3 bases and 3 bases, with 15 bases remaining between them. The CDR3 is made up of 16 amino acids. Constant-segment primers were used for 5'RACE, and the resulting TCR alpha and TCR beta cDNA libraries carried sample barcodes and UMIs. Each CDR3 protein gets one entry after TCRdb re-called the 5' RACE reads with MiXCR. The data hold under 300,000 distinct CDR3 sequences, with more than 15% observed a single time. Study observations and caveats: CD4+ bias marked clones expanding day 15 to 37, unlike balanced contracting clones.

This clonotype came up a few times. Its antigen is unidentified. The receptor's source is a man aged 18 to 29 who had mild COVID-19 (a few samples of this study predate the infection). Cell type and time point are not known. The genes are TRBV12-3 or TRBV12-4 and TRBJ2-1, with D possibly being TRBD2 (6 bases). Material: PBMCs or a T cell subset sorted from them (not recorded which). DNA for the CDR3: TGTGCCAGCAGTTTTGGACGGACCGGGGGCTACAATGAGCAGTTCTTC. It specifies CASSFGRTGGYNEQFF.